This TCR beta chain comes out of a study of T cells in Graves' hyperthyroidism and ophthalmopathy. RNA transcripts yielded amplified TCR beta CDR3 regions. TCR CDR3 underwent first-round RT-PCR with the HTBI primer set. MiXCR, run by TCRdb on the multiplex PCR reads, gives a single entry per CDR3 protein. The sample includes about 210,000 distinct CDR3 sequences, roughly 17% of them seen just once. Hyperthyroidism patients were newly diagnosed, had disease duration under 2 months, and were aged 18 to 65 years. Diagnostic assessment was based on clinical symptoms, serum thyroxine and TRAb, thyroid ultrasound and orbital computed tomography. Ten or more counts support this clonotype. Its target is not known. Germline CDR1 PRHDT, CDR2 FYEKMQ (reference sequence). CDR3 length equals 14 residues. Trimming pared 5 bases from V and 9 bases from J, leaving 17 bases between. Study-wide points: Ophthalmopathy was predicted by the model a median of about six months ahead of onset.

Sequencing was done on a sample of blood. V and J are TRBV13 and TRBJ2-1; D unresolved. The source of this sequence is a man aged 45-65 years with Graves' hyperthyroidism. The CDR3 loop reads CASSILHLPIEQFF. As DNA, the CDR3 is TGTGCCAGCAGCATCCTCCACCTGCCTATTGAGCAGTTCTTC.